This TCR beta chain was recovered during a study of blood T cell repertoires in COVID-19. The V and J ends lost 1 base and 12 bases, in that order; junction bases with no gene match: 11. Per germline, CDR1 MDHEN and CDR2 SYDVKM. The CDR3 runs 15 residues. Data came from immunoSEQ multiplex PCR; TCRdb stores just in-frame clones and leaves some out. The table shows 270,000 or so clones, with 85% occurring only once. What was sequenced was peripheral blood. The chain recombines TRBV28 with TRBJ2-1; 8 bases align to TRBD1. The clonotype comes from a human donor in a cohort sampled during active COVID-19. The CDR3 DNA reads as TGTGCCAGCAGTTTATCACAGGGGGTTCAGCGAGCGCAGTTCTTC. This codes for CASSLSQGVQRAQFF. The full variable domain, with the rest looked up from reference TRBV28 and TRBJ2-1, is DVKVTQSSRYLVKRTGEKVFLECVQDMDHENMFWYRQDPGLGLRLIYFSYDVKMKEKGDIPEGYSVSREKKERFSLILESASTNQTSMYLCASSLSQGVQRAQFFGPGTRLTVL.